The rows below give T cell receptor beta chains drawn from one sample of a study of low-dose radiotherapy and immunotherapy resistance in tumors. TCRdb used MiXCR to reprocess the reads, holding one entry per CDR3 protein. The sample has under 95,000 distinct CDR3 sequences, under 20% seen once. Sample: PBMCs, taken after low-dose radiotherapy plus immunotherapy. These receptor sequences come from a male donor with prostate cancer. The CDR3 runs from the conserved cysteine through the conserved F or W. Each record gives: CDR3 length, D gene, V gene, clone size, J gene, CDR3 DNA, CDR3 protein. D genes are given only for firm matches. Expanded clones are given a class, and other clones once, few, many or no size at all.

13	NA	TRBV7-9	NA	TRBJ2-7	TGTGCCAGCAGCTTAGGAATTCCCTACGAGCAGTACTTC	CASSLGIPYEQYF
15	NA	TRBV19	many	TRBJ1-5	TGTGCCAGTAGTCCATGGATGGCCTACAATCAGCCCCAGCATTTT	CASSPWMAYNQPQHF
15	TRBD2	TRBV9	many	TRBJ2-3	TGTGCCAGCAGCGTACTAGCGGTAGGCCCAGATACGCAGTATTTT	CASSVLAVGPDTQYF
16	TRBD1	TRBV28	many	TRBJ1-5	TGTGCCAGTCACCTCACCGGGACAGGGGACGGGGAGCCCCAGCATTTT	CASHLTGTGDGEPQHF
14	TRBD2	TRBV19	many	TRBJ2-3	TGTGCCAGCCACGGGGGGGCCCCCCGGGATACGCAGTATTTT	CASHGGAPRDTQYF
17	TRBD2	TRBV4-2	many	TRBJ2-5	TGTGCCAGCAGCCAAGGGATACTAGCGGGAGTCTCAGAGACCCAGTACTTC	CASSQGILAGVSETQYF
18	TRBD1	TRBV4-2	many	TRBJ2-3	TGTGCCAGCAGCCAAACAATCCAAGACAGGGCAAGCACAGATACGCAGTATTTT	CASSQTIQDRASTDTQYF
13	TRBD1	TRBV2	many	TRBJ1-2	TGTGCCAGCAGCCGGGGACAGAACTATGGCTACACCTTC	CASSRGQNYGYTF
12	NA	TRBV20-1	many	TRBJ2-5	TGCAGTGCGAACCAAAACCAAGAGACCCAGTACTTC	CSANQNQETQYF
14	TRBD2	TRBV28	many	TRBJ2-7	TGTGCCAGCAGTGTTCTAACTAGCGTGGACGAGCAGTACTTC	CASSVLTSVDEQYF
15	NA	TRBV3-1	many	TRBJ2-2	TGTGCCAGCAGCCTCCGCAACACGTTTACCGGGGAGCTGTTTTTT	CASSLRNTFTGELFF
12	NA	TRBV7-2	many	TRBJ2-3	TGTGCCAGCAGATCCGTCGCAGATACGCAGTATTTT	CASRSVADTQYF
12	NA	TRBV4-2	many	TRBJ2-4	TGTGCCAGCAGCCCATCTAAAAACATTCAGTACTTC	CASSPSKNIQYF
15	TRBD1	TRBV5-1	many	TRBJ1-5	TGCGCCAGCAGCTCTGGGACAGATAGCAATCAGCCCCAGCATTTT	CASSSGTDSNQPQHF
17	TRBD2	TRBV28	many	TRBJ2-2	TGTGCCAGCAGTGTACCCCTCGGGAGGGGGAACACCGGGGAGCTGTTTTTT	CASSVPLGRGNTGELFF
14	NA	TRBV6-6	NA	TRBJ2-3	TGTGCCAGCAGTGAACTTACAGCACGGGATACGCAGTATTTT	CASSELTARDTQYF
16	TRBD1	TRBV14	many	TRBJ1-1	TGTGCCAGCAGCCAAGACTTGGGACAGGCTTATACTGAAGCTTTCTTT	CASSQDLGQAYTEAFF
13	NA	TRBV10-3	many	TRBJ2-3	TGTGCCATCAGTGTAAGCGGCACAGATACGCAGTATTTT	CAISVSGTDTQYF
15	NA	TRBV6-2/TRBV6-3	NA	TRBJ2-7	TGTGCCAGCACCAACCCCGGGGAGGGGGCCTACGAGCAGTACTTC	CASTNPGEGAYEQYF
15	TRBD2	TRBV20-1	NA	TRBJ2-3	TGCAGTGCTGGCAGGACTAGCGGGTTCACAGATACGCAGTATTTT	CSAGRTSGFTDTQYF
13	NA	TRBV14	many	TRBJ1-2	TGTGCCAGCAGCCAAGTTGTCAGCTATGGCTACACCTTC	CASSQVVSYGYTF
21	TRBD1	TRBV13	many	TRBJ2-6	TGTGCCAGCAGCTTAGGCCCGAGATATCTGACAGGGGGCCCTGGGGCCAACGTCCTGACTTTC	CASSLGPRYLTGGPGANVLTF